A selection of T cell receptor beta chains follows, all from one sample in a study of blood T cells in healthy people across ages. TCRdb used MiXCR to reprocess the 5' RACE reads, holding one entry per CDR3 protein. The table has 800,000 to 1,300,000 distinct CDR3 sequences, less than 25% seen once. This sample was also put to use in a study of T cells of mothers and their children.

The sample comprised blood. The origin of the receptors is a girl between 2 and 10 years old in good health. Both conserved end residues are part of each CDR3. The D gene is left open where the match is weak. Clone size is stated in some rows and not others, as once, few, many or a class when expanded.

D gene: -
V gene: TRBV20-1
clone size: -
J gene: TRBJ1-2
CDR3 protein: CSARGPRDTFYGYTF
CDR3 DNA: TGCAGTGCTAGAGGACCCCGGGACACCTTCTATGGCTACACCTTC

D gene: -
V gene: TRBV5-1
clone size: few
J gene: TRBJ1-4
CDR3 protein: CASSLTGTPGEKLFF
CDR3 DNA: TGCGCCAGCAGCCTTACCGGGACACCCGGGGAAAAACTGTTTTTT

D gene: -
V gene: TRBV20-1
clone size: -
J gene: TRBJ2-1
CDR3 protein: CSADQVGGGEGEQFF
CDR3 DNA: TGCAGTGCCGATCAAGTCGGCGGGGGCGAGGGTGAGCAGTTCTTC

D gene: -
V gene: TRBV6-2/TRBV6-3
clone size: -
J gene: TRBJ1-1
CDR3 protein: CASSYPEAVDEAFF
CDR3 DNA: TGTGCCAGCAGTTACCCCGAGGCGGTTGATGAAGCTTTCTTT

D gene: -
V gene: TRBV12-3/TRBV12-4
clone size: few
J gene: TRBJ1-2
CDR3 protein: CASSEINYGYTF
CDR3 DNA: TGTGCCAGCAGCGAGATTAACTATGGCTACACCTTC

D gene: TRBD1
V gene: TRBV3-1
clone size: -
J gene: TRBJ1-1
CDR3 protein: CASSPGQGVRAFF
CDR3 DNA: TGTGCCAGCAGCCCTGGACAGGGGGTAAGAGCTTTCTTT

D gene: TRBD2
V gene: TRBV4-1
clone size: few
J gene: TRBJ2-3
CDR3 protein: CASRQAAGGFTDTQYF
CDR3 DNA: TGCGCCAGCAGACAAGCAGCGGGGGGTTTCACAGATACGCAGTATTTT

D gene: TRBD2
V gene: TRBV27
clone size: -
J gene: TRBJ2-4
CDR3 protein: CASSPGTSGKSVQYF
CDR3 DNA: TGTGCCAGCAGTCCCGGGACTAGCGGGAAAAGTGTTCAGTACTTC

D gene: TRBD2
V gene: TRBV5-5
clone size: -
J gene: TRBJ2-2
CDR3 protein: CASSGPSGLNTGELFF
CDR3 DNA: TGTGCCAGCAGCGGGCCTAGCGGACTGAACACCGGGGAGCTGTTTTTT

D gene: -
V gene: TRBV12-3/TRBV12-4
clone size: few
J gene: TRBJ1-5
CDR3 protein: CASKGLNFNQPQHF
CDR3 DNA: TGTGCCAGTAAGGGACTGAACTTCAATCAGCCCCAGCATTTT